The 28 T cell receptor beta chains below come from one sample, sequenced in a study of monozygotic twins with inflammatory bowel disease. With the 5' RACE reads reprocessed, TCRdb shows one record per CDR3 protein and no DNA. The sample table includes approximately 330,000 distinct CDR3 sequences. Material for sequencing was blood. Receptors originate from a human donor with ulcerative colitis or Crohn's disease, or a healthy co-twin of an affected twin (not recorded which).

This chain uses TRBV5-1 with TRBJ1-4; TCRdb selects TRBD1, and the lack of DNA leaves this call unchecked. The CDR3 is 16 residues long. Germline V gene lookup returns CDR1 SGHRS and CDR2 YFSETQ. CDR3 region: CASSAGTAFNNEKLFF.

V usage is TRBV15 and J usage is TRBJ2-5; absent DNA, TCRdb's TRBD1 call cannot be checked. The germline V gene has CDR1 LNHNV and CDR2 YYDKDF (reference sequence). This CDR3 is built from 13 residues. This CDR3 is CATSGPGGGTQYF. The full variable domain, with the rest looked up from reference TRBV15 and TRBJ2-5, is DAMVIQNPRYQVTQFGKPVTLSCSQTLNHNVMYWYQQKSSQAPKLLFHYYDKDFNNEADTPDNFQSRRPNTSFCFLDIRSPGLGDTAMYLCATSGPGGGTQYFGPGTRLLVL.

The chain combines TRBV3-1 with TRBJ1-6; TCRdb proposes TRBD1, but this gene call is untestable without DNA. CDR3 length equals 15 residues. Germline lookup yields CDR1 LGHDT and CDR2 YNNKEL (reference sequence). The CDR3: CASSPSDRDNSPLHF.

This chain connects TRBV5-1 to TRBJ2-7; TCRdb gives TRBD2 as the D gene, but with no DNA this cannot be confirmed. There are 15 residues in the CDR3. CDR1 and CDR2 from the germline V gene are SGHRS and YFSETQ. The CDR3 region is CASSLALAGVGEQYF.

The rearrangement uses TRBV27 and TRBJ2-7; checking the TCRdb D call of TRBD1 is not possible without DNA. This CDR3 has 16 amino acids. Germline V gives CDR1 MNHEY, CDR2 SMNVEV (reference sequence). This CDR3 is CASSGLWPGTGYEQYF.

The chain uses TRBV20-1 and TRBJ2-1. Germline values: CDR1 DFQATT, CDR2 SNEGSKA (reference sequence). The CDR3 contains 12 residues. CDR3 sequence reads: CSARDTQHEQFF.

The chain carries TRBV12-3 or TRBV12-4 and TRBJ2-7; TCRdb indicates TRBD2, and absent DNA this call remains unverified. The length of the CDR3 is 15 residues. CDR3 protein: CASSFGDTRGNEQYF.

The chain couples TRBV3-1 to TRBJ1-2. The CDR3 covers 13 residues. The germline V gene has CDR1 LGHDT and CDR2 YNNKEL (reference sequence). The CDR3: CASSSDGNYGYTF.

This chain links TRBV7-2 with TRBJ2-2; TCRdb reports TRBD1, a call that lacks DNA to check it against. CDR1 and CDR2 (germline): SGHTA, FQGNSA. The CDR3 loop spans 13 amino acids. CDR3 sequence: CASSASWTRELFF.

The chain carries TRBV3-1 and TRBJ2-7; TCRdb reports TRBD1, a call that lacks DNA to check it against. This CDR3 spans 13 amino acids. Germline loops: CDR1 LGHDT, CDR2 YNNKEL (reference sequence). CDR3 loop: CASSQRGPAEQYF.

This chain links TRBV12-3 or TRBV12-4 with TRBJ1-5; the TCRdb call, TRBD1, lacks DNA for checking. The CDR3 length is 12 residues. The CDR3 loop reads CASTLGGQPQHF.

The rearrangement joins TRBV3-1 to TRBJ1-1; TCRdb calls TRBD1, which cannot be checked without DNA. The CDR3 sequence is 14 residues long. In germline, CDR1 is LGHDT, CDR2 YNNKEL (reference sequence). The CDR3 loop is CASSLRTGGYEAFF.

The V call is TRBV3-1, the J call TRBJ2-3; TCRdb's D gene call, TRBD2, goes unchecked for lack of DNA. This CDR3 spans 16 amino acids. The germline CDR1 and CDR2 sequences are LGHDT and YNNKEL (reference sequence). This CDR3 reads CASSPRTSGATDTQYF.

The chain carries TRBV20-1 and TRBJ2-3; TCRdb indicates TRBD2, and absent DNA this call remains unverified. The CDR3 runs 14 residues. The germline V gene encodes CDR1 DFQATT and CDR2 SNEGSKA (reference sequence). The CDR3 is CSAQPWEGTDTQYF.

J is TRBJ1-1 and V is TRBV10-3; TCRdb proposes TRBD1, but this gene call is untestable without DNA. Germline CDR1 reads ENHRY; CDR2 reads SYGVKD. This CDR3 has 13 amino acids. CDR3 amino acids: CAISGQGNTEAFF.

This chain uses TRBV27 with TRBJ1-5. The CDR3 is 13 amino acids. CDR1 and CDR2 from the germline V gene are MNHEY and SMNVEV (reference sequence). The CDR3 sequence is CASSLKPDQPQHF.

J is TRBJ1-2 and V is TRBV4-3. The germline CDR1 and CDR2 sequences are LGHNA and YSLEER. The CDR3 length is 14 residues. The chain's CDR3 is CASSHGQASYGYTF.

The V and J genes are TRBV5-6 and TRBJ2-1; the TCRdb D gene call, TRBD1, has no DNA to confirm it. This CDR3 spans 12 amino acids. Germline loops: CDR1 SGHDT, CDR2 YYEEEE. This CDR3 is CASSLGGGLEFF. Combining the CDR3 with reference TRBV5-6 and TRBJ2-1 gives the whole variable domain DAGVTQSPTHLIKTRGQQVTLRCSPKSGHDTVSWYQQALGQGPQFIFQYYEEEERQRGNFPDRFSGHQFPNYSSELNVNALLLGDSALYLCASSLGGGLEFFGPGTRLTVL.

The chain uses TRBV5-6 and TRBJ2-4. The germline V gene has CDR1 SGHDT and CDR2 YYEEEE. This CDR3 spans 13 amino acids. The CDR3 reads CASSLSAKNIQYF.

The chain is built from TRBV20-1 and TRBJ2-1; TCRdb names TRBD2, which stays unverified in the absence of DNA. Looked up from germline, CDR1 is DFQATT and CDR2 is SNEGSKA (reference sequence). This CDR3 spans 16 amino acids. CDR3 sequence reads: CSATGTSGRAGNEQFF.

This chain uses TRBV27 with TRBJ2-1. CDR3 length: 14 amino acids. CDR1 and CDR2 from the germline V gene are MNHEY and SMNVEV (reference sequence). The CDR3 protein is CASSFKGPYNEQFF.

J is TRBJ2-7 and V is TRBV6-5. This CDR3 region has 14 residues. Per germline, CDR1 MNHEY and CDR2 SVGAGI. The CDR3 reads CASSLAYSSYEQYF.

CDR3: CASSRQETYEQYF. This chain connects TRBV2 to TRBJ2-7. CDR1 SNHLY and CDR2 FYNNEI come from the germline V gene. The CDR3 is 13 amino acids. Supplemented by reference TRBV2 and TRBJ2-7, the full variable domain reads EPEVTQTPSHQVTQMGQEVILRCVPISNHLYFYWYRQILGQKVEFLVSFYNNEISEKSEIFDDQFSVERPDGSNFTLKIRSTKLEDSAMYFCASSRQETYEQYFGPGTRLTVT.

This chain uses TRBV3-1 with TRBJ1-1; lacking DNA, the TRBD1 call made by TCRdb goes unchecked. Germline CDR1 is LGHDT and CDR2 is YNNKEL (reference sequence). The CDR3 spans 13 residues. The CDR3 protein is CASSADRVTEAFF.

This sequence joins TRBV6-5 and TRBJ2-3. The CDR3 runs to 12 residues. Germline assignment: CDR1 MNHEY and CDR2 SVGAGI. CDR3 sequence: CASSQGQKAQYF.

The gene calls are TRBV12-3 or TRBV12-4 and TRBJ1-5; TCRdb picks TRBD1, but there is no DNA to check that call. The CDR3 loop spans 17 amino acids. CDR3 in amino acids: CASSLRQGAQSNQPQHF.

The chain links TRBV10-3 to TRBJ2-3. The CDR3 loop spans 14 amino acids. The germline gives CDR1 ENHRY, CDR2 SYGVKD. This CDR3 reads CAISEYDSTDTQYF.

The chain has TRBV28 and TRBJ2-7; the TCRdb call, TRBD1, lacks DNA for checking. The CDR3 consists of 16 residues. Germline V gene sequence: CDR1 MDHEN, CDR2 SYDVKM. The CDR3 reads CASSFPQGVGSYEQYF.